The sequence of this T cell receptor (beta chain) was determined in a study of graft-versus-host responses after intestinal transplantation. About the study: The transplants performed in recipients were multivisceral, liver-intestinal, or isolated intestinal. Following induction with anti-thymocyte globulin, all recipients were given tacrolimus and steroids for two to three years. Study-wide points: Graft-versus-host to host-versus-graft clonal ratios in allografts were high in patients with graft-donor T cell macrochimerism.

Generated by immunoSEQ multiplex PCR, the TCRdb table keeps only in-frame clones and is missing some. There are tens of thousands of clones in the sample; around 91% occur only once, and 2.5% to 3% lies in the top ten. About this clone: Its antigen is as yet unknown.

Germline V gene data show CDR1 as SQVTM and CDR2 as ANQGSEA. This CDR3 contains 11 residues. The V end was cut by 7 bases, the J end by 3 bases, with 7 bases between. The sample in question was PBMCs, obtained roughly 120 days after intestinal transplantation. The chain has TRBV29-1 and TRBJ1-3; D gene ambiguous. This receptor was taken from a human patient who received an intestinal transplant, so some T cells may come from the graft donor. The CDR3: CSAFVGNTIYF. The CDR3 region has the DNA TGCAGCGCCTTTGTTGGAAACACCATATATTTT.